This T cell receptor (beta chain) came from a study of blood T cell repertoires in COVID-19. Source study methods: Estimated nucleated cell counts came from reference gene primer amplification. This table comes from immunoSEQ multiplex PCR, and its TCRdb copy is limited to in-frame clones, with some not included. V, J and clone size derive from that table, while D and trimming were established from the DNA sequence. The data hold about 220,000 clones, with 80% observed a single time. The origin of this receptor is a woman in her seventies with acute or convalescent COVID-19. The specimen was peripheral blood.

The CDR3 nucleotides are TGTGCCAGCAGTGACCCCCGGGGTGCTGGGGCCAACGTCCTGACTTTC. The encoded protein is CASSDPRGAGANVLTF. The rearrangement uses TRBV6-2 or TRBV6-3 and TRBJ2-6; possibly TRBD2 for D (5 bases). Germline-derived CDR1 and CDR2 are MNHEY and SVGEGT. The CDR3 loop spans 16 amino acids. Trimming stripped 5 bases from V and 2 bases from J, with 13 bases between.